The rows below give T cell receptor beta chains drawn from one sample of a study of blood T cell repertoires in COVID-19. Using immunoSEQ multiplex PCR, the repertoire was profiled, and TCRdb retains in-frame clones only, with some absent. The repertoire holds roughly 150,000 clones, with over 80% as singletons. The sample taken for sequencing was PBMCs or T cells enriched from blood (not recorded which). Receptors were obtained from a man in his sixties or seventies who had been exposed to COVID-19. The CDR3 runs from the conserved cysteine through the conserved F or W. D genes are given only for firm matches. Not every row has a clone size; where given, it reads once, few, many or a size class.

clone size	D gene	CDR3 length	V gene	J gene	CDR3 protein	CDR3 DNA
once	NA	12	TRBV5-4	TRBJ1-2	CASSQDSEGYTF	TGTGCCAGCAGCCAGGACTCGGAGGGCTACACCTTC
NA	NA	16	TRBV28	TRBJ1-5	CASSLVGGLGNQPQHF	TGTGCCAGCAGTTTAGTTGGGGGGTTAGGCAATCAGCCCCAGCATTTT
NA	NA	14	TRBV4-1	TRBJ1-2	CASSSDSPLYGYTF	TGCGCCAGCAGTTCAGACAGTCCTCTCTATGGCTACACCTTC
NA	NA	13	TRBV5-1	TRBJ1-1	CASSLVSGSEAFF	TGCGCCAGCAGCTTGGTGTCAGGCTCTGAAGCTTTCTTT
NA	TRBD2	19	TRBV23-1	TRBJ2-7	CASSQSPRTSGRWSYEQYF	TGCGCCAGCAGTCAATCCCCCCGGACTAGCGGGAGATGGTCCTACGAGCAGTACTTC
NA	NA	17	TRBV6-2/TRBV6-3	TRBJ2-7	CASSNRGSSGFTYEQYF	TGTGCCAGCAGTAACCGAGGGAGTAGCGGATTCACCTACGAGCAGTACTTC
NA	TRBD1	15	TRBV4-1	TRBJ1-6	CASSQGQGLNSPLHF	TGCGCCAGCAGCCAAGGACAGGGACTTAATTCACCCCTCCACTTT
NA	TRBD2	15	TRBV7-8	TRBJ2-1	CASSLASGRNNEQFF	TGTGCCAGCAGCTTAGCTAGCGGGAGAAACAATGAGCAGTTCTTC
NA	NA	16	TRBV19	TRBJ2-1	CASSIGGGRSYNEQFF	TGTGCCAGTAGTATAGGAGGGGGAAGGTCCTACAATGAGCAGTTCTTC
NA	TRBD2	16	TRBV7-9	TRBJ2-2	CASSPAGGANTGELFF	TGTGCCAGCAGCCCCGCGGGGGGCGCGAACACCGGGGAGCTGTTTTTT
NA	TRBD1	14	TRBV11-2	TRBJ2-2	CASSSGQKGGELFF	TGTGCCAGCAGCTCGGGACAGAAGGGCGGGGAGCTGTTTTTT
NA	TRBD1	16	TRBV4-1	TRBJ1-3	CASSQPTGAPGNTIYF	TGCGCCAGCAGCCAACCGACAGGGGCACCTGGAAACACCATATATTTT
NA	TRBD2	15	TRBV28	TRBJ2-7	CASSTSGSLNYEQYF	TGTGCCAGCTCCACTAGCGGGAGCTTAAACTACGAGCAGTACTTC
NA	NA	13	TRBV11-2	TRBJ2-3	CASARFPTDTQYF	TGTGCCAGCGCGAGGTTCCCCACAGATACGCAGTATTTT
NA	NA	15	TRBV28	TRBJ1-1	CASSLNGGMNTEAFF	TGTGCCAGCAGTTTAAACGGGGGAATGAACACTGAAGCTTTCTTT
NA	NA	13	TRBV5-1	TRBJ2-3	CASMTAGTDTQYF	TGCGCCAGCATGACGGCGGGCACAGATACGCAGTATTTT
few	NA	16	TRBV2	TRBJ1-5	CASRTGSANSNQPQHF	TGTGCCAGCAGGACAGGCTCTGCTAATAGCAATCAGCCCCAGCATTTT
NA	NA	14	TRBV5-6	TRBJ1-5	CASSRRGRNQPQHF	TGTGCCAGCAGCAGGAGAGGGCGGAATCAGCCCCAGCATTTT
NA	NA	14	TRBV7-2	TRBJ1-5	CASSRDFLNQPQHF	TGTGCCAGCAGTCGGGACTTCTTAAATCAGCCCCAGCATTTT
NA	TRBD1	12	TRBV25-1	TRBJ1-2	CASSQGARGYTF	TGTGCCAGTTCACAGGGGGCGCGAGGCTACACCTTC
NA	NA	11	TRBV20-1	TRBJ2-5	CSADRGRAQYF	TGCAGTGCCGACAGAGGACGGGCCCAGTACTTC
NA	TRBD1	15	TRBV5-6	TRBJ1-1	CASSFPGTANTEAFF	TGTGCCAGCAGCTTCCCGGGGACAGCGAACACTGAAGCTTTCTTT
NA	NA	15	TRBV29-1	TRBJ1-4	CSVCIQGGPNEKLFF	TGCAGCGTTTGTATCCAGGGTGGGCCTAATGAAAAACTGTTTTTT
NA	TRBD1	14	TRBV5-4	TRBJ2-7	CASSLGQGNYEQYF	TGTGCCAGCAGCTTGGGACAGGGTAACTACGAGCAGTACTTC
NA	TRBD1	13	TRBV13	TRBJ2-7	CASSLTGLYEQYF	TGTGCCAGCAGCCTGACAGGGCTCTACGAGCAGTACTTC
NA	TRBD1	14	TRBV3-1/TRBV3-2	TRBJ1-2	CASSKRPGGYGYTF	TGTGCCAGCAGCAAAAGGCCAGGGGGATATGGCTACACCTTC
NA	NA	13	TRBV11-3	TRBJ2-5	CASSLGPQETQYF	TGTGCCAGCAGCTTAGGGCCACAAGAGACCCAGTACTTC
NA	TRBD1	15	TRBV2	TRBJ2-1	CASSRDRGTYNEQFF	TGTGCCAGCAGTAGGGACAGGGGGACCTACAATGAGCAGTTCTTC
NA	TRBD1	13	TRBV29-1	TRBJ1-1	CSVSNVGGYGTFF	TGCAGCGTATCTAATGTAGGGGGCTACGGGACTTTCTTT
NA	NA	15	TRBV4-1	TRBJ1-1	CASSQDFPVNTEAFF	TGCGCCAGCAGCCAAGACTTCCCGGTTAACACTGAAGCTTTCTTT
NA	TRBD2	15	TRBV2	TRBJ2-7	CASSREGGPRYEQYF	TGTGCCAGCAGCCGGGAGGGAGGGCCTAGGTACGAGCAGTACTTC
NA	NA	15	TRBV7-8	TRBJ1-4	CASSLEEAVFEKLFF	TGTGCCAGCAGCTTAGAGGAGGCGGTTTTTGAAAAACTGTTTTTT
once	NA	12	TRBV28	TRBJ1-2	CAYRTGPYGYTF	TGTGCTTACCGAACGGGTCCCTATGGCTACACCTTC
NA	TRBD1	14	TRBV19	TRBJ2-1	CASSPRTGVNEQFF	TGTGCCAGTAGTCCGCGGACAGGGGTTAATGAGCAGTTCTTC
NA	NA	15	TRBV18	TRBJ2-2	CASSPQGTNTGELFF	TGTGCCAGCTCACCACAGGGGACGAACACCGGGGAGCTGTTTTTT
NA	TRBD2	14	TRBV7-2	TRBJ2-3	CASSLGGGKREQYF	TGTGCCAGCAGCCTGGGCGGGGGTAAAAGAGAGCAGTATTTT
few	NA	14	TRBV6-2/TRBV6-3	TRBJ1-5	CASSYRTGNQPQHF	TGTGCCAGCAGTTACCGAACAGGGAATCAGCCCCAGCATTTT
NA	NA	14	TRBV19	TRBJ1-6	CASSILELNSPLHF	TGTGCCAGTAGTATATTAGAACTTAATTCACCCCTCCACTTT
NA	TRBD1	16	TRBV5-4	TRBJ2-7	CASSIDPDRVTYEQYF	TGTGCCAGCAGCATTGACCCCGACAGGGTTACCTACGAGCAGTACTTC
NA	TRBD2	15	TRBV29-1	TRBJ2-3	CSVEREGLSTDTQYF	TGCAGCGTCGAAAGGGAGGGTTTAAGCACAGATACGCAGTATTTT
NA	NA	14	TRBV18	TRBJ1-1	CASSPDTLNTEAFF	TGTGCCAGCTCACCGGACACCTTGAACACTGAAGCTTTCTTT